This T cell receptor beta chain was profiled in a study of blood T cell repertoires in COVID-19. Germline CDR1 is LNHDA and CDR2 is SQIVND (reference sequence). The CDR3 totals 17 residues. V was pared by 5 bases and J by 1 base, with 11 bases of the junction left unmatched. Libraries were prepared by immunoSEQ multiplex PCR; TCRdb keeps only in-frame clonotypes and omits some of them. Of a few hundred thousand clones listed, around 80% are singletons. This chain links TRBV19 with TRBJ1-5; TRBD1 agrees at 7 bases. What was sequenced was peripheral blood. The origin of this receptor is a woman aged 40 to 50 who had recovered from COVID-19. The DNA of the CDR3 is TGTGCCAGTAGTGGTCCTAGACAGGGCCTAAGCAATCAGCCCCAGCATTTT. Translation: CASSGPRQGLSNQPQHF.